The next 11 T cell receptor beta chains were all read from a single sample in a study of technical replicates of blood from a few donors. The method was immunoSEQ multiplex PCR; TCRdb's version includes in-frame clones alone and lacks a portion of them. The data hold about 49,000 clones, with around 90% observed a single time. Sequencing was done on a sample of PBMCs. Receptor source: a human donor in good health. Some clones in this sample may be carry-over from other donors' samples.

The V call is TRBV29-1, the J call TRBJ1-2; TRBD1 might be the D (5 bases). Per germline, CDR1 SQVTM and CDR2 ANQGSEA. Deletions cut 2 bases from V and 4 bases from J, with 14 bases between. The CDR3 runs to 14 residues. CDR3 amino acids: CSVEISQGGYGYTF. The CDR3 DNA reads TGCAGCGTTGAAATTAGCCAGGGAGGCTATGGCTACACCTTC. Complete variable domain (other parts from reference TRBV29-1 and TRBJ1-2): SAVISQKPSRDICQRGTSLTIQCQVDSQVTMMFWYRQQPGQSLTLIATANQGSEATYESGFVIDKFPISRPNLTFSTLTVSNMSPEDSSIYLCSVEISQGGYGYTFGSGTRLTVV.

The chain couples TRBV18 to TRBJ2-7; D is possibly TRBD1 (6 bases). Germline loops: CDR1 KGHSH, CDR2 LQKENI. Trimming took 2 bases from V and 4 from J, leaving 12 bases between them. The CDR3 consists of 14 residues. CDR3 amino acids: CASSPGGQEYEQYF. Written as DNA, the CDR3 is TGTGCCAGCTCACCAGGGGGCCAGGAGTACGAGCAGTACTTC. Based on the CDR3 plus reference TRBV18 and TRBJ2-7, the full variable domain is NAGVMQNPRHLVRRRGQEARLRCSPMKGHSHVYWYRQLPEEGLKFMVYLQKENIIDESGMPKERFSAEFPKEGPSILRIQQVVRGDSAAYFCASSPGGQEYEQYFGPGTRLTVT.

The rearrangement uses TRBV6-6 and TRBJ1-1, with unresolved D. Germline values: CDR1 MNHNY, CDR2 SVGAGI (reference sequence). The CDR3 consists of 15 residues. V gave up 6 bases and J gave up 10 bases, with 24 bases separating them. The CDR3 DNA reads as TGTGCCAGCAGCCCAGATCCCCCCTCTGGGTCGGGAGCTTTCTTT. Its protein is CASSPDPPSGSGAFF.

The gene calls are TRBV5-1 and TRBJ2-7, with TRBD2 identical over 7 bases. This CDR3 contains 15 residues. V shed 4 bases and J 4 bases; nucleotides not matched to a gene: 11. Germline-derived CDR1 and CDR2 are SGHRS and YFSETQ. Here the CDR3 reads CASSPTGGMGYEQYF. The CDR3 coding sequence is TGCGCCAGCAGCCCAACGGGGGGTATGGGTTACGAGCAGTACTTC.

The rearrangement uses TRBV6-1 and TRBJ2-2; a weak D match, TRBD1 (5 bases). V dropped 4 bases and J dropped 6 bases, with 9 bases sitting between them. This CDR3 region has 13 residues. Germline V CDR1 and CDR2: MNHNS, SASEGT. The CDR3 is CASSAKGAGELFF. The CDR3 DNA follows: TGTGCCAGCAGTGCTAAAGGGGCCGGGGAGCTGTTTTTT.

This clone was seen just once. The gene calls are TRBV29-1 and TRBJ1-1, with D maybe TRBD1 (5 bases). Trimming left V 4 bases short and J 5 bases short, with 14 bases between. CDR3 length: 13 amino acids. The germline gives CDR1 SQVTM, CDR2 ANQGSEA. The CDR3 spells CSVVWGPGTEAFF. DNA for the CDR3: TGCAGCGTTGTTTGGGGCCCAGGAACTGAAGCTTTCTTT.

This chain joins TRBV6-5 and TRBJ2-1, with unresolved D. The CDR3 has 13 residues. CDR1 MNHEY and CDR2 SVGAGI come from the germline V gene. The V end lost 0 bases, the J end lost 4 bases, and 4 bases lay between the germline ends. The CDR3 nucleotides are TGTGCCAGCAGTTACTCGGAGTACAATGAGCAGTTCTTC. Amino acids: CASSYSEYNEQFF.

The CDR3 reads CASSPPGGRDYEQYF. For the CDR3, the DNA is TGTGCCAGCAGTCCTCCAGGGGGACGGGACTACGAGCAGTACTTC. The chain recombines TRBV6-6 with TRBJ2-7, with 7 bases matching TRBD1. CDR1 and CDR2 (germline): MNHNY, SVGAGI (reference sequence). V was clipped by 5 bases and J by 3 bases; unmatched bases: 10. The CDR3 covers 15 residues.

The chain couples TRBV19 to TRBJ2-3; D is perhaps TRBD1 (5 bases). Germline CDR1 is LNHDA and CDR2 is SQIVND (reference sequence). There are 13 residues in the CDR3. Trimming pared 7 bases from V and 3 bases from J, leaving 11 bases between. The CDR3 loop is CASKGIGTDTQYF. In nucleotides, the CDR3 is TGTGCCAGTAAGGGGATCGGGACAGATACGCAGTATTTT. The variable domain in full, with the rest retrieved from reference TRBV19 and TRBJ2-3, is DGGITQSPKYLFRKEGQNVTLSCEQNLNHDAMYWYRQDPGQGLRLIYYSQIVNDFQKGDIAEGYSVSREKKESFPLTVTSAQKNPTAFYLCASKGIGTDTQYFGPGTRLTVL.

V and J are TRBV7-2 and TRBJ2-3, with TRBD2 matching 7 bases. Germline V lookup: CDR1 SGHTA, CDR2 FQGNSA. The V segment lost 2 bases and the J segment 5 bases; nucleotides outside the gene matches: 7. The CDR3 loop spans 15 amino acids. The CDR3 nucleotides are TGTGCCAGCAGCTTACTGGGAGGGGCCGTAGATACGCAGTATTTT. Its protein is CASSLLGGAVDTQYF. The whole variable domain, remainder taken from reference TRBV7-2 and TRBJ2-3, is GAGVSQSPSNKVTEKGKDVELRCDPISGHTALYWYRQSLGQGLEFLIYFQGNSAPDKSGLPSDRFSAERTGGSVSTLTIQRTQQEDSAVYLCASSLLGGAVDTQYFGPGTRLTVL.

The rearrangement joins TRBV18 to TRBJ2-2; no reliable D call. CDR3 length equals 14 residues. Per germline, CDR1 KGHSH and CDR2 LQKENI. Trimming left V 3 bases short and J 3 bases short, with 8 bases between. The CDR3 bases are TGTGCCAGCTCACCGCCCCGAGACACCGGGGAGCTGTTTTTT. This encodes CASSPPRDTGELFF.